Each of the 21 T cell receptor beta chains below was sequenced from the same sample in a study of CD8 T cells in ankylosing spondylitis. Using its own MiXCR run on the 5' RACE reads, TCRdb lists one record per CDR3 protein. The sample has roughly 38,000 distinct CDR3 sequences, 2.5% to 3.5% seen once. Sequenced input: blood, either unsorted or a sorted T cell fraction (not recorded which). The receptors stem from a male donor with ankylosing spondylitis or in good health (not recorded which).

At least ten counts were recorded for this clonotype. As DNA, the CDR3 is TGTGCCAGCAGCGTAGGAAATTCGGACTACAATGAGCAGTTCTTC. It specifies CASSVGNSDYNEQFF. The chain recombines TRBV9 with TRBJ2-1; no clear D. The ends were cut back, 0 bases at V and 3 bases at J, with 10 bases in the middle. The CDR3 consists of 15 residues. From germline, CDR1 is SGDLS and CDR2 YYNGEE.

In its sample, this clonotype was seen many times. The CDR3 is CASSVDGEGYTEAFF. The CDR3 DNA sequence: TGTGCCAGCAGCGTCGACGGGGAGGGATACACTGAAGCTTTCTTT. The rearrangement joins TRBV9 to TRBJ1-1; D is uncertain. The CDR3 consists of 15 residues. Germline CDR1 and CDR2: SGDLS and YYNGEE. V dropped 2 bases and J dropped 3 bases, with 14 bases sitting between them.

This clonotype was counted many times. The chain combines TRBV9 with TRBJ2-5; a possible D gene is TRBD1 (6 bases). V was clipped by 4 bases and J by 5 bases, with 15 bases between them. Germline loops: CDR1 SGDLS, CDR2 YYNGEE. CDR3 length: 14 residues. The CDR3 is CASSPSAGGETQYF. The CDR3 nucleotides read TGTGCCAGCAGCCCCTCGGCTGGGGGCGAGACCCAGTACTTC. The whole variable domain, remainder taken from reference TRBV9 and TRBJ2-5, is DSGVTQTPKHLITATGQRVTLRCSPRSGDLSVYWYQQSLDQGLQFLIQYYNGEERAKGNILERFSAQQFPDLHSELNLSSLELGDSALYFCASSPSAGGETQYFGPGTRLLVL.

This clonotype was counted many times. The V gene is TRBV5-1, the J gene TRBJ2-7; D unclear. This CDR3 region has 11 residues. Germline-derived CDR1 and CDR2 are SGHRS and YFSETQ. Trimming left V 4 bases short and J 6 bases short, with 8 bases between. The CDR3 sequence: CASSRELEQYV. CDR3 in DNA: TGCGCCAGCAGCAGGGAACTCGAGCAGTACGTC.

The table lists this clonotype with many counts. The V call is TRBV9, the J call TRBJ1-1; D remains ambiguous. Trimming took 0 bases from V and 0 from J, leaving 9 bases between them. Germline V gene sequence: CDR1 SGDLS, CDR2 YYNGEE. The length of the CDR3 is 15 residues. CDR3 sequence: CASSVGEPMNTEAFF. The CDR3 coding sequence is TGTGCCAGCAGCGTAGGAGAGCCCATGAACACTGAAGCTTTCTTT.

This clonotype was seen ten or more times. The chain couples TRBV9 to TRBJ2-5, with no clear D. CDR1 and CDR2 from the germline V gene are SGDLS and YYNGEE. The CDR3 has 14 residues. The V end lost 5 bases, the J end lost 5 bases, and 16 bases lay between the germline ends. This CDR3 is CASSEAPMGETQYF. In DNA, the CDR3 is TGTGCCAGCAGTGAGGCCCCAATGGGGGAGACCCAGTACTTC. Full variable domain (rest looked up from reference TRBV9 and TRBJ2-5): DSGVTQTPKHLITATGQRVTLRCSPRSGDLSVYWYQQSLDQGLQFLIQYYNGEERAKGNILERFSAQQFPDLHSELNLSSLELGDSALYFCASSEAPMGETQYFGPGTRLLVL.

This clonotype was detected many times. The chain combines TRBV9 with TRBJ2-5; 10 bases agree with TRBD2. The CDR3 runs 15 residues. V shed 1 base and J 3 bases; nucleotides not matched to a gene: 3. Germline V CDR1 and CDR2: SGDLS, YYNGEE. This CDR3 reads CASSVHGLAEETQYF. The CDR3 DNA reads TGTGCCAGCAGCGTACATGGACTAGCGGAAGAGACCCAGTACTTC.

This clonotype has a count of ten or more. This chain joins TRBV9 and TRBJ1-6; D is perhaps TRBD1 (6 bases). Germline CDR1 is SGDLS and CDR2 is YYNGEE. CDR3 length: 14 amino acids. V lost 3 bases to trimming and J lost 5 bases, with 9 bases between them. DNA of the CDR3: TGTGCCAGCAGCGCCGGGACACATAATTCACCCCTCCACTTT. Its protein product is CASSAGTHNSPLHF.

This clonotype came up many times. This chain connects TRBV9 to TRBJ1-1, with 8 bases that match TRBD1. V trimming: 3 bases; J trimming: 1 base; junction bases outside the gene matches: 8. Germline CDR1 reads SGDLS; CDR2 reads YYNGEE. The CDR3 is made up of 16 amino acids. CDR3 sequence (DNA): TGTGCCAGCAGCGAGAGGGTAGGACAGGGGAACACTGAAGCTTTCTTT. It specifies CASSERVGQGNTEAFF.

There are many counts of this clonotype. The V call is TRBV9, the J call TRBJ2-2, with D unresolved. This CDR3 has 13 amino acids. Germline CDR1 reads SGDLS; CDR2 reads YYNGEE. V lost 3 bases and J 5 bases, leaving 8 bases between the germline ends. The CDR3 DNA reads TGTGCCAGCAGCGCCATTGGGACCGGGGAGCTGTTTTTT. It codes for CASSAIGTGELFF.

This clonotype is deemed medium-sized. This chain joins TRBV9 and TRBJ2-3; 7 positions agree with TRBD2. This CDR3 has 15 amino acids. Germline V gives CDR1 SGDLS, CDR2 YYNGEE. Germline trimming cut 4 bases from V and 4 bases from J; bases unmatched to any gene: 9. CDR3 protein: CASSPLTSVSDTQYF. CDR3 sequence (DNA): TGTGCCAGCAGCCCCCTAACTAGCGTCTCAGATACGCAGTATTTT.

This sequence joins TRBV9 and TRBJ2-7; D remains ambiguous. The CDR3 extends over 14 amino acids. Deletions cut 4 bases from V and 4 bases from J, with 15 bases between. Germline V lookup: CDR1 SGDLS, CDR2 YYNGEE. The CDR3 bases are TGTGCCAGCAGCCCAGCTGTGGTTCCGTACGAGCAGTACGTC. Translated, it gives CASSPAVVPYEQYV.

The sample holds many counts of this clonotype. The rearrangement links TRBV9 to TRBJ2-3; D unclear. The germline gives CDR1 SGDLS, CDR2 YYNGEE. Trimming cost V 5 bases and J 2 bases, with 6 bases left between them. CDR3 length: 12 residues. CDR3 sequence: CASSFHTDTQYF. The DNA of the CDR3 is TGTGCCAGCAGTTTCCACACAGATACGCAGTATTTT.

This clonotype was counted only a few times. The genes are TRBV9 and TRBJ1-3, with D uncertain. Germline V gives CDR1 SGDLS, CDR2 YYNGEE. The CDR3 length is 16 residues. V dropped 0 bases and J dropped 0 bases, with 10 bases sitting between them. As DNA, the CDR3 is TGTGCCAGCAGCGTAGCTGGACGCATCTCTGGAAACACCATATATTTT. This translates into CASSVAGRISGNTIYF.

This clonotype was counted a few times. The rearrangement links TRBV9 to TRBJ2-5, with D tentatively TRBD1 or TRBD2 (6 bases each). There are 16 residues in the CDR3. V lost 1 base and J 1 base, leaving 14 bases between the germline ends. Looked up from germline, CDR1 is SGDLS and CDR2 is YYNGEE. Written as DNA, the CDR3 is TGTGCCAGCAGCGTAAAAGGAGGGGGGCTCCAAGAGACCCAGTACTTC. This gives the protein CASSVKGGGLQETQYF.

This clonotype was recorded at least ten times. The V gene is TRBV9, the J gene TRBJ2-5; 7 nucleotides line up with TRBD2. The CDR3 extends over 16 amino acids. Germline values: CDR1 SGDLS, CDR2 YYNGEE. J was trimmed by 4 bases and V by 4 bases; bases with no gene match: 13. CDR3 DNA sequence: TGTGCCAGCAGCAAGGACGGGGGGAGGAGGGGAGAGACCCAGTACTTC. It specifies CASSKDGGRRGETQYF.

This clonotype was counted many times. The chain recombines TRBV9 with TRBJ2-5; 15 bases are shared with TRBD2. In germline, CDR1 is SGDLS, CDR2 YYNGEE. Trimming cost V 3 bases and J 4 bases; bases outside gene matches: 4. The CDR3 has 16 amino acids. The CDR3 DNA follows: TGTGCCAGCAGCGCGGGACTAGCGGGGGGTGGAGAGACCCAGTACTTC. Its protein product is CASSAGLAGGGETQYF.

This clonotype was found many times. The chain employs TRBV9 and TRBJ2-6, with 9 nucleotides matching TRBD1. CDR1 SGDLS and CDR2 YYNGEE come from the germline V gene. V shed 7 bases and J 0 bases; nucleotides not matched to a gene: 8. There are 17 residues in the CDR3. CDR3 nucleotide sequence: TGTGCCAGCGGCCGGGACAGGGATCGCTCTGGGGCCAACGTCCTGACTTTC. It is translated as CASGRDRDRSGANVLTF.

This clonotype was picked up many times. V usage is TRBV9 and J usage is TRBJ2-3; 9 nucleotides line up with TRBD1. V dropped 1 base and J dropped 4; count of bases not matched to a gene: 16. The CDR3 totals 19 residues. CDR1 is SGDLS, CDR2 YYNGEE, per germline. The CDR3 DNA is TGTGCCAGCAGCGTAAGTCTCCCCGTTGGACAGGGGCGCGCAGATACGCAGTATTTT. Protein sequence: CASSVSLPVGQGRADTQYF. Variable domain in full (rest from reference TRBV9 and TRBJ2-3): DSGVTQTPKHLITATGQRVTLRCSPRSGDLSVYWYQQSLDQGLQFLIQYYNGEERAKGNILERFSAQQFPDLHSELNLSSLELGDSALYFCASSVSLPVGQGRADTQYFGPGTRLTVL.

This clonotype was seen at least ten times. This rearrangement joins TRBV9 to TRBJ2-2; D ambiguous. There are 15 residues in the CDR3. Trimming stripped 0 bases from V and 2 bases from J, with 8 bases between. Looked up from germline, CDR1 is SGDLS and CDR2 is YYNGEE. The CDR3 reads CASSVGPTNTGELFF. The CDR3 coding sequence is TGTGCCAGCAGCGTAGGGCCGACTAACACCGGGGAGCTGTTTTTT.

This chain connects TRBV9 to TRBJ1-4; perhaps TRBD1 as D (5 bases). Deletions cut 3 bases from V and 4 bases from J, with 22 bases between. Germline V gene lookup returns CDR1 SGDLS and CDR2 YYNGEE. The CDR3 length is 18 residues. CDR3 region: CASSAGTTGTAVNEKLFF. Written as DNA, the CDR3 is TGTGCCAGCAGCGCCGGGACGACCGGCACAGCGGTTAATGAAAAACTGTTTTTT.